This T cell receptor beta chain was sequenced for a study of early T cells in non-severe SARS-CoV-2 infection. On the study more broadly: Bulk RNA isolated from unsorted whole blood underwent sequencing; chains were not paired.

This clonotype was found a few times. This CDR3 comprises 15 residues. V lost 2 bases to trimming and J lost 5 bases, with 13 bases between them. Germline assignment: CDR1 SGHVS and CDR2 FQNEAQ. Tagging with unique molecular identifiers was applied to individual cDNA molecules. One entry per CDR3 protein, called by TCRdb with MiXCR from the 5' RACE reads. The sample shows some 57,000 distinct CDR3 sequences, about 10% of them seen only once. Sequencing input: whole blood. This sequence joins TRBV7-8 and TRBJ2-1; D is undetermined. The receptor's source is an adult who was a healthcare worker with PCR-confirmed SARS-CoV-2 infection or an uninfected control (not recorded which). DNA for the CDR3: TGTGCCAGCAGCTTATTAAATCAGCTGCACAATGAGCAGTTCTTC. Translation gives CASSLLNQLHNEQFF.